The clone carrying this T cell receptor beta chain showed up many times. Its antigen is not identified. This entry belongs to a study of T-cell memory formation after mild COVID-19. Study context: In these data, TCR clusters were largely donor specific. The study, taken as a whole, reports: Detection of some responders pre-infection suggested pre-existing cross-reactive memory T cells participated. Clones which contracted sat mainly in CM and EM if CD4+, and in EMRA if CD8+.

Constant-segment primers served in 5'RACE that generated TCR alpha and TCR beta cDNA libraries bearing sample barcodes and UMIs. TCRdb redid the calling of the 5' RACE reads with MiXCR, one entry per CDR3 protein. The sample consists of 30,000 to 40,000 distinct CDR3 sequences, roughly 11% of them appearing once. Trimming left V 1 base short and J 2 bases short, with 9 bases between. Germline-derived CDR1 and CDR2 are SGHRS and YFSETQ. CDR3 size: 14 residues. The receptor's source is a man in his late teens or twenties who had mild COVID-19 (a few samples of this study predate the infection). Cell type and time point are not known. The V gene is TRBV5-1, the J gene TRBJ2-5, with D unclear. The sequencing input was PBMCs or a T cell subset sorted from them (not recorded which). The CDR3, as DNA: TGCGCCAGCAGCTTGATTAGCAGTCAAGAGACCCAGTACTTC. Protein: CASSLISSQETQYF.